Each of the 14 T cell receptor beta chains below was sequenced from the same sample in a study of cytomegalovirus exposure and HLA in healthy donors. 60 Vbeta and 13 Jbeta primers were used in PCR. Sequencing was performed with immunoSEQ multiplex PCR; in TCRdb, only in-frame clones are kept and a portion is missing. The sample has tens of thousands of clones. Specimen: PBMCs. The receptor set was obtained from a woman aged 30 to 39 in good health and CMV-seronegative.

The rearrangement links TRBV6-1 to TRBJ1-2; 8 positions agree with TRBD1. The CDR3 has 15 amino acids. Germline CDR1 and CDR2: MNHNS and SASEGT. J was trimmed by 8 bases and V by 0 bases; bases with no gene match: 8. The CDR3 DNA reads as TGTGCCAGCAGTGAAGCGGGGCAGGGGGCCCTAGGCTACACCTTC. Its protein product is CASSEAGQGALGYTF.

The rearrangement uses TRBV30 and TRBJ2-7; 9 bases fit TRBD1. Germline-derived CDR1 and CDR2 are GTSNPN and SVGIG (reference sequence). The CDR3 is 15 amino acids. The ends lost 3 bases at V and 1 base at J; junction bases unmatched: 7. The CDR3 DNA reads TGTGCCTGGAGCGCGGGACAGGGAGTATCCTACGAGCAGTACTTC. Translating it yields CAWSAGQGVSYEQYF.

V usage is TRBV19 and J usage is TRBJ1-6; 11 bases agree with TRBD1. Germline values: CDR1 LNHDA, CDR2 SQIVND (reference sequence). V dropped 9 bases and J dropped 8; count of bases not matched to a gene: 3. The CDR3 totals 13 residues. The CDR3 DNA reads TGTGCCAGCTCGGGACAGGGGGATTCACCCCTCCACTTT. This gives the protein CASSGQGDSPLHF.

This chain connects TRBV7-9 to TRBJ2-7, with D perhaps TRBD2 (6 bases). Trimming pared 3 bases from V and 1 base from J, leaving 10 bases between. CDR1 and CDR2 from the germline V gene are SEHNR and FQNEAQ (reference sequence). This CDR3 has 14 residues. DNA for the CDR3: TGTGCCAGCAGCTTTGGGGGGTTTTCCTACGAGCAGTACTTC. This translates into CASSFGGFSYEQYF.

The V gene is TRBV6-5, the J gene TRBJ1-1; possibly TRBD1 for D (5 bases). V lost 6 bases to trimming and J lost 5 bases, with 16 bases between them. CDR3 length: 14 amino acids. In germline, CDR1 is MNHEY, CDR2 SVGAGI. CDR3 amino acids: CASSQRRVSTEAFF. The DNA for the CDR3 is TGTGCCAGCAGCCAACGCAGGGTTTCAACTGAAGCTTTCTTT.

As to this clone: The same CDR3 can be traced to other DNA sequences in this sample. The chain links TRBV19 to TRBJ2-7, with TRBD1 matching 10 bases. CDR1 LNHDA and CDR2 SQIVND come from the germline V gene (reference sequence). V lost 5 bases and J lost 3; bases outside the gene matches: 4. The CDR3 runs to 14 residues. The CDR3 spells CASSAGTGVYEQYF. The CDR3 DNA sequence: TGTGCCAGTAGTGCCGGGACAGGGGTCTACGAGCAGTACTTC.

The chain couples TRBV10-2 to TRBJ1-1; no clear D. Deletions cut 4 bases from V and 2 bases from J, with 8 bases between. This CDR3 contains 13 residues. From germline, CDR1 is WSHSY and CDR2 SAAADI. CDR3 sequence reads: CASSGRGNTEAFF. The CDR3 nucleotides are TGCGCCAGCAGTGGGCGGGGAAACACTGAAGCTTTCTTT.

Here the CDR3 reads CASSLADRDVDEQYF. CDR3 DNA sequence: TGCGCCAGCAGCTTGGCGGACAGGGACGTCGACGAGCAGTACTTC. The V and J genes are TRBV5-1 and TRBJ2-7, with 8 bases fitting TRBD1. The V gene end was trimmed by 0 bases and the J gene end by 5 bases; junction bases not matched to a gene: 7. Germline V gives CDR1 SGHRS, CDR2 YFSETQ. The CDR3 is 15 residues long.

The gene calls are TRBV6-1 and TRBJ2-6, with D possibly matching TRBD2 (5 bases). With 8 bases removed from V and 2 bases from J, the gap between germline ends came to 10 bases. Germline V gene lookup returns CDR1 MNHNS and CDR2 SASEGT. The CDR3 has 14 amino acids. This chain's CDR3 is CASLVGAGANVLTF. In nucleotides, the CDR3 is TGTGCCAGCTTGGTCGGGGCTGGGGCCAACGTCCTGACTTTC.

The chain recombines TRBV7-2 with TRBJ1-1; D possibly corresponds to TRBD1 (6 bases). The CDR3 has 14 residues. CDR1 and CDR2 (germline): SGHTA, FQGNSA. V lost 5 bases and J 6 bases, leaving 16 bases between the germline ends. CDR3 nucleotides: TGTGCCAGCAGCCCGGGACACTATAACTCTGAAGCTTTCTTT. Encoded protein: CASSPGHYNSEAFF. Drawing the rest from reference TRBV7-2 and TRBJ1-1, the complete variable domain is GAGVSQSPSNKVTEKGKDVELRCDPISGHTALYWYRQSLGQGLEFLIYFQGNSAPDKSGLPSDRFSAERTGGSVSTLTIQRTQQEDSAVYLCASSPGHYNSEAFFGQGTRLTVV.

The chain is built from TRBV29-1 and TRBJ1-2; TRBD1 agrees at 9 bases. Unmatched junction bases numbered 7, after V lost 3 bases and J lost 5 bases. The CDR3 runs 14 residues. Looked up from germline, CDR1 is SQVTM and CDR2 is ANQGSEA. CDR3 nucleotide sequence: TGCAGCGTTGATTGGACAGGGGAAACTTATGGCTACACCTTC. Its protein product is CSVDWTGETYGYTF. The variable domain in full, with the rest retrieved from reference TRBV29-1 and TRBJ1-2, is SAVISQKPSRDICQRGTSLTIQCQVDSQVTMMFWYRQQPGQSLTLIATANQGSEATYESGFVIDKFPISRPNLTFSTLTVSNMSPEDSSIYLCSVDWTGETYGYTFGSGTRLTVV.

The chain uses TRBV4-1 and TRBJ1-1; D remains unclear. The CDR3 totals 13 residues. The V end was cut by 0 bases, the J end by 4 bases, with 6 bases between. The germline V gene encodes CDR1 MGHRA and CDR2 YSYEKL. CDR3 DNA sequence: TGCGCCAGCAGCCAAGAACTGTTCACTGAAGCTTTCTTT. Translation gives CASSQELFTEAFF.

The chain has TRBV5-1 and TRBJ2-7; 10 bases agree with TRBD1. From germline, CDR1 is SGHRS and CDR2 YFSETQ. The J segment lost 5 bases and the V segment lost 4 bases, leaving 9 bases of the junction unmatched. The CDR3 consists of 15 residues. In DNA form, the CDR3 reads TGCGCCAGCAGCCCGGACAGGGGGGGACGGAACGAGCAGTACTTC. This translates into CASSPDRGGRNEQYF.

J is TRBJ2-7 and V is TRBV6-5; 9 nucleotides line up with TRBD1. The CDR3 extends over 16 amino acids. CDR1 MNHEY and CDR2 SVGAGI come from the germline V gene. V lost 2 bases, J lost 2 bases, and 7 bases stayed unmatched. CDR3 loop: CASSYNYRGPTYEQYF. The DNA for the CDR3 is TGTGCCAGCAGTTACAATTACAGGGGGCCCACCTACGAGCAGTACTTC.